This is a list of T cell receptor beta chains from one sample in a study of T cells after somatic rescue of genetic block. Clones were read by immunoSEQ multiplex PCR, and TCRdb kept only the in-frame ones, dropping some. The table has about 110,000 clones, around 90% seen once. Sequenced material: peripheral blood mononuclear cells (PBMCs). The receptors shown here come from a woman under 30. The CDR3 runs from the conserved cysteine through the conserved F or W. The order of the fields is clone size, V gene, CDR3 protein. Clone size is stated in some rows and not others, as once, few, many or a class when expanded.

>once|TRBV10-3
CAIRGTAKTDTQYF
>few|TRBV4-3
CASSQVVGGNEKLFF
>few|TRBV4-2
CASSQDNKGSNTIYF
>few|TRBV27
CASSPPGSNYGYTF
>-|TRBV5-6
CASSLLQGVGETQYF
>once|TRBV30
CAWSWDTTNTGELFF
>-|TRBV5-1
CASSLGQGRYEQYF
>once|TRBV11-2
CASSFVGSGETQYF
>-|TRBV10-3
CAISESNRGWTEAFF
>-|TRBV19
CASSIARGYTGELFF
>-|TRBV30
CAWSMRSWGFNTGELFF
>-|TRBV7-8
CASSLSAYEQYF
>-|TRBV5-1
CASSLVDGTDTYEQYF
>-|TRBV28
CASSLSARGYGYTF
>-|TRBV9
CASSVSSGYGGNTIYF
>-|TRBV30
CAWIDRALYGYTF
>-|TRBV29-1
CSVEKVAGERETQYF
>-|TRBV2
CASRLTLRQNEKLFF
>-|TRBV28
CASTRGGSPLHF
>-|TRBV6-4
CASSRDGSSGNTIYF
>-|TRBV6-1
CASSLEGTGELFF
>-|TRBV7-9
CASSLEIGSSWGYTF
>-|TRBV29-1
CSVEEGGGSDEQYF
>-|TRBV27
CASSPGQGTAYEQYF
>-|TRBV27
CASSLRRNYEQYF
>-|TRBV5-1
CASSSDRAAYEQYF
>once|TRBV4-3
CASSQQRADFTYEQYF
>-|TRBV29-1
CSVETLRSYTF
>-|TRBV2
CASSNQGWETQYF
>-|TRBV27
CASRRDRGGLNTEAFF
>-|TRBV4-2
CASSPGAMGETQYF
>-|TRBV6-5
CASSTPPGRWTEAFF
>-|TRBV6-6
CASSYSKGAGYEQYF
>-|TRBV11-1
CASSFPGRGYTF
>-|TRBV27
CASSSRQGKSVTEAFF
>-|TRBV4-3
CASSQDNGGANTGELFF
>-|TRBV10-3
CAVSYELGQYF
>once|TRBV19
CASSTPGQSSYEQYF
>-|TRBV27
CASSIAGGTTYNEQFF
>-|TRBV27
CASSSRTVDTQYF
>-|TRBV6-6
CASSYGGHENEKLFF
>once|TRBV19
CASSSQDRTGQAFF
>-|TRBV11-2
CASSLSRLTDTQYF
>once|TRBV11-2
CASSPNLAGANVLTF
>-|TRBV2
CASGNYATNEKLFF
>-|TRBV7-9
CASSSQGKETQYF
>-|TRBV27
CASSLWGGVNTEAFF
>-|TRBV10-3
CAPRVSPLTNEKLFF
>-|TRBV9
CASNKGESAVDTQYF
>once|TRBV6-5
CASSYSPDISGYTF
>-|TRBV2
CASNLAGVDTQYF
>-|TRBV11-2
CASSPGLQSPLHF
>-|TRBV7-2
CASSLESGLAGGFYNEQFF
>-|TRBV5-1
CASSLKAGAPYEQYF
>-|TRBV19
CASSKGETQYF
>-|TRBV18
CASSPRSGGADEQYF